Below, 23 T cell receptor beta chains from the same sample are listed, as sequenced in a study of identical twins. TCRdb processed the 5' RACE reads anew with MiXCR; each CDR3 protein has one entry. The sample has roughly 350,000 distinct CDR3 sequences, 7% to 9.5% seen once. Sequencing used naive T cells sorted from blood. All receptors derive from a woman aged 50 to 60 in good health.

This clonotype was seen a handful of times. The chain uses TRBV27 and TRBJ2-5, with 11 bases identical to TRBD2. V trimming: 4 bases; J trimming: 1 base; junction bases outside the gene matches: 5. In germline, CDR1 is MNHEY, CDR2 SMNVEV (reference sequence). This CDR3 contains 16 residues. The CDR3 coding sequence is TGTGCCAGCAGTTCCGGGACTAGCGGCTTCCAAGAGACCCAGTACTTC. It codes for CASSSGTSGFQETQYF.

This clonotype came up a few times. The rearrangement joins TRBV14 to TRBJ2-1, with 7 bases identical to TRBD1. The CDR3 totals 18 residues. Germline CDR1 and CDR2: SGHDN and FVKESK. V was pared by 3 bases and J by 3 bases, with 14 bases of the junction left unmatched. CDR3 bases: TGTGCCAGCAGCCAGGGTTACAGGGGCCTGCCCCTCTACAATGAGCAGTTCTTC. This encodes CASSQGYRGLPLYNEQFF.

This clonotype was seen a handful of times. The chain recombines TRBV24-1 with TRBJ2-3, with 11 bases aligning to TRBD2. Trimming at V came to 7 bases and at J to 3 bases, leaving 5 bases not matched to a gene. Germline-derived CDR1 and CDR2 are KGHDR and SFDVKD. The CDR3 covers 15 residues. CDR3 nucleotides: TGTGCCACCAGCCCGGGACTAGCGGTTACAGATACGCAGTATTTT. Residues: CATSPGLAVTDTQYF.

V is TRBV11-2 and J is TRBJ2-1; 10 bases align to TRBD2. This CDR3 spans 16 amino acids. The ends lost 1 base at V and 2 bases at J; junction bases unmatched: 2. Per the germline V gene, CDR1 is SGHAT and CDR2 is FQNNGV. CDR3 nucleotides: TGTGCCAGCAGCTTAGGGGGGACTAGCGCCTACAATGAGCAGTTCTTC. Its protein is CASSLGGTSAYNEQFF.

The gene calls are TRBV9 and TRBJ2-1; 8 bases are shared with TRBD2. V shed 2 bases and J 4 bases; nucleotides not matched to a gene: 8. This CDR3 spans 16 amino acids. Germline assignment: CDR1 SGDLS and CDR2 YYNGEE. The CDR3 DNA sequence: TGTGCCAGCAGCGTCCGGGAGGGAGTCGGTTACAATGAGCAGTTCTTC. Its protein product is CASSVREGVGYNEQFF.

V usage is TRBV5-1 and J usage is TRBJ1-4, with no clear D. Trimming took off 0 bases at V and 7 bases at J, with 13 bases between the two ends. Germline V gives CDR1 SGHRS, CDR2 YFSETQ. The CDR3 has 15 residues. The CDR3 DNA reads TGCGCCAGCAGCTTGGGACAACCGAAGCGTGAAAAACTGTTTTTT. The encoded protein is CASSLGQPKREKLFF.

This clonotype was picked up many times. This chain uses TRBV9 with TRBJ2-1; 10 bases are a match to TRBD2. The germline gives CDR1 SGDLS, CDR2 YYNGEE. The trim removed 3 bases at V and 3 bases at J, leaving 9 bases unmatched. The CDR3 contains 17 residues. Here the CDR3 DNA reads TGTGCCAGCAGCGAAAGGTCTGGACTAGCGGACTACAATGAGCAGTTCTTC. It is translated as CASSERSGLADYNEQFF.

The rearrangement uses TRBV27 and TRBJ2-2, with 10 bases fitting TRBD1. CDR1 is MNHEY, CDR2 SMNVEV, per germline (reference sequence). V shed 5 bases, J shed 2 bases, and the junction held 5 bases outside the gene matches. The CDR3 loop spans 16 amino acids. The CDR3 region is CASSPRQGANTGELFF. CDR3 nucleotides: TGTGCCAGCAGTCCCCGACAGGGGGCAAACACCGGGGAGCTGTTTTTT.

The sample holds many counts of this clonotype. This chain links TRBV9 with TRBJ2-7, with a weak D call TRBD2 (6 bases). V lost 3 bases to trimming and J lost 2 bases, with 12 bases between them. The CDR3 is 14 amino acids. CDR1 and CDR2 from the germline V gene are SGDLS and YYNGEE. CDR3: CASSARELTYEQYF. The CDR3 bases are TGTGCCAGCAGCGCGCGGGAACTAACCTACGAGCAGTACTTC.

This clonotype appeared many times. V gene TRBV20-1 combines with J gene TRBJ1-4; tentative D call: TRBD1 (6 bases). Looked up from germline, CDR1 is DFQATT and CDR2 is SNEGSKA (reference sequence). The CDR3 totals 12 residues. Trimming stripped 6 bases from V and 4 bases from J, with 9 bases between. CDR3 bases: TGCAGTGCCCCAGGGGATAATGAAAAACTGTTTTTT. Its protein product is CSAPGDNEKLFF.

The sample holds many counts of this clonotype. V gene TRBV4-1 combines with J gene TRBJ2-1; a weak D match, TRBD2 (5 bases). The CDR3 is 13 amino acids. Germline CDR1 MGHRA, CDR2 YSYEKL. Trimming took off 4 bases at V and 6 bases at J, with 10 bases between the two ends. CDR3 loop: CASSLRGINEQFF. DNA for the CDR3: TGCGCCAGCAGCCTAAGAGGGATCAATGAGCAGTTCTTC.

This clonotype has a count of ten or more. The rearrangement links TRBV27 to TRBJ2-7; D may be TRBD2 (5 bases). The V gene's germline CDR1 is MNHEY and CDR2 SMNVEV (reference sequence). The germline V and J ends were trimmed by 6 bases and 5 bases, with 17 bases remaining between them. The CDR3 length is 14 residues. The CDR3 sequence: CASRPYEGTNEQYF. In DNA, the CDR3 is TGTGCCAGCAGACCGTATGAGGGCACAAACGAGCAGTACTTC.

This clonotype occurred many times. The genes are TRBV27 and TRBJ1-2; D gene uncertain. Germline V gene data show CDR1 as MNHEY and CDR2 as SMNVEV (reference sequence). This CDR3 is 13 amino acids long. Trimming left V 7 bases short and J 4 bases short, with 13 bases between. CDR3 bases: TGTGCCAGCACCTTAGGGCTCGGCTATGGCTACACCTTC. Translated: CASTLGLGYGYTF.

This clonotype was counted a few times. The chain has TRBV28 and TRBJ2-7; D is tentatively TRBD1 or TRBD2 (5 bases each). Germline lookup yields CDR1 MDHEN and CDR2 SYDVKM. V dropped 2 bases and J dropped 6 bases, with 14 bases sitting between them. The CDR3 runs 14 residues. Here the CDR3 reads CASSLMWGSAEQYF. The CDR3, as DNA: TGTGCCAGCAGTTTAATGTGGGGGAGCGCCGAGCAGTACTTC.

In this sample, this clonotype turned up many times. The CDR3 protein is CASSLGAEKLFF. CDR3 DNA sequence: TGTGCCAGCAGCTTAGGGGCAGAAAAACTGTTTTTT. V is TRBV7-8 and J is TRBJ1-4; no firm D call. The CDR3 has 12 amino acids. From germline, CDR1 is SGHVS and CDR2 FQNEAQ. V was pared by 1 base and J by 8 bases, with 5 bases between.

This clonotype appeared a few times. The V gene is TRBV4-1, the J gene TRBJ2-1, with TRBD2 matching 8 bases. Germline CDR1 and CDR2: MGHRA and YSYEKL. V trimming: 0 bases; J trimming: 3 bases; junction bases outside the gene matches: 4. The CDR3 loop spans 16 amino acids. The DNA of the CDR3 is TGCGCCAGCAGCCAAGATGGCGGGAGGCTCTACAATGAGCAGTTCTTC. It translates to CASSQDGGRLYNEQFF.

The gene calls are TRBV24-1 and TRBJ2-3; D is possibly TRBD1 (7 bases). The CDR3 is 12 residues long. Trimming removed 9 bases from V and 6 bases from J, with 12 bases in between. CDR1 KGHDR and CDR2 SFDVKD come from the germline V gene. This CDR3 reads CATAGTDDTQYF. As DNA, the CDR3 is TGTGCCACCGCGGGGACAGACGATACGCAGTATTTT.

This clonotype was seen a few times. The chain carries TRBV12-5 and TRBJ2-1; 11 bases fit TRBD2. Trimming cost V 7 bases and J 6 bases; bases outside gene matches: 8. The CDR3 has 15 residues. Germline V gene sequence: CDR1 LGHNT, CDR2 FRNRAP. This chain's CDR3 is CASVTTGTSGNEQFF. The CDR3 DNA reads TGTGCTAGTGTTACCACCGGGACTAGCGGCAATGAGCAGTTCTTC. The full variable domain, in which reference TRBV12-5 and TRBJ2-1 provide the parts outside the CDR3, is DARVTQTPRHKVTEMGQEVTMRCQPILGHNTVFWYRQTMMQGLELLAYFRNRAPLDDSGMPKDRFSAEMPDATLATLKIQPSEPRDSAVYFCASVTTGTSGNEQFFGPGTRLTVL.

The chain links TRBV5-6 to TRBJ2-2; D possibly corresponds to TRBD2 (6 bases). The CDR3 runs to 15 residues. Per the germline V gene, CDR1 is SGHDT and CDR2 is YYEEEE. Trimming took 6 bases from V and 1 from J, leaving 13 bases between them. The CDR3: CASTLAGKNTGELFF. DNA of the CDR3: TGTGCCAGCACCCTTGCGGGGAAGAACACCGGGGAGCTGTTTTTT. Based on the CDR3 plus reference TRBV5-6 and TRBJ2-2, the full variable domain is DAGVTQSPTHLIKTRGQQVTLRCSPKSGHDTVSWYQQALGQGPQFIFQYYEEEERQRGNFPDRFSGHQFPNYSSELNVNALLLGDSALYLCASTLAGKNTGELFFGEGSRLTVL.

The table lists this clonotype with a few counts. This rearrangement joins TRBV11-2 to TRBJ1-6, with TRBD1 matching over 7 bases. V lost 2 bases to trimming and J lost 3 bases; unmatched junction nucleotides: 1. Germline V CDR1 and CDR2: SGHAT, FQNNGV. This CDR3 region has 15 residues. The CDR3 sequence is CASSLWTGYNSPLHF. DNA of the CDR3: TGTGCCAGCAGCTTATGGACAGGCTATAATTCACCCCTCCACTTT.

This clonotype was found many times. The DNA of the CDR3 is TGCAGTGCTAGATCCGGGGCGCCCTGGACTGAAGCTTTCTTT. As protein: CSARSGAPWTEAFF. V and J are TRBV20-1 and TRBJ1-1; TRBD1 might be the D (5 bases). The V and J ends lost 2 bases and 5 bases respectively, with 15 bases between them. The V gene's germline CDR1 is DFQATT and CDR2 SNEGSKA (reference sequence). The CDR3 loop spans 14 amino acids.

V gene TRBV7-9 combines with J gene TRBJ2-2; a weak D match, TRBD2 (5 bases). V lost 3 bases to trimming and J lost 5 bases, with 13 bases between them. CDR1 and CDR2 from the germline V gene are SEHNR and FQNEAQ (reference sequence). CDR3 size: 15 residues. The CDR3 region is CASSFYLARTGELFF. In DNA form, the CDR3 reads TGTGCCAGCAGCTTTTATCTAGCTCGAACCGGGGAGCTGTTTTTT.

The CDR3 protein is CASSQIFKETQYF. The CDR3 DNA sequence: TGTGCCAGCAGCCAGATATTTAAGGAGACCCAGTACTTC. The gene calls are TRBV14 and TRBJ2-5; D call uncertain. V lost 3 bases, J lost 5 bases, and 10 bases lay in between. CDR3 length equals 13 residues. CDR1 is SGHDN and CDR2 is FVKESK in the germline V gene.